These T cell receptor beta chains were read from a single sample in a study of cytomegalovirus exposure and HLA in healthy donors. Only in-frame clones appear in the TCRdb table, and some are missing; sequencing was by immunoSEQ multiplex PCR. This sample's clone table lists about 170,000 clones. Sequencing input: PBMCs. These TCRs come from a young woman in good health and CMV-seropositive. Each CDR3 is given with its conserved first and last residue. A D gene is named only where the DNA matches it firmly.

j_gene,v_gene,d_gene,CDR3nt,CDR3aa
TRBJ1-5,TRBV7-6,NA,TGTGCCAGCAGCTTAGCGCCGGCAGGGTCGGGCAATCAGCCCCAGCATTTT,CASSLAPAGSGNQPQHF
TRBJ2-1,TRBV29-1,TRBD2,TGCAGCGTTGAAGGGCGGGAGGGCTACAATGAGCAGTTCTTC,CSVEGREGYNEQFF
TRBJ2-2,TRBV2,TRBD2,TGTGCCAGCAGTAGAAGCGGGGGTGGTACCGGGGAGCTGTTTTTT,CASSRSGGGTGELFF
TRBJ2-3,TRBV4-3,TRBD2,TGCGCCAGCAGCCCGACGTGGACTAGCGGGGGGACTTCTAGCACAGATACGCAGTATTTT,CASSPTWTSGGTSSTDTQYF
TRBJ1-1,TRBV19,NA,TGTGCCAGTATTCAGGGGAGGGGGGGGGCAGGAAACACTGAAGCTTTCTTT,CASIQGRGGAGNTEAFF
TRBJ2-2,TRBV7-2,TRBD2,TGTGCCAGCAGCGCCCGACTAGCGGGGGACGGGGAGCTGTTTTTT,CASSARLAGDGELFF
TRBJ1-6,TRBV5-1,TRBD1,TGCGCCAGCAGCCCGGACAGGACCACCAATTCACCCCTCCACTTT,CASSPDRTTNSPLHF
TRBJ2-3,TRBV4-3,TRBD2,TGCGCCAGCATGCCCGGGGGGGCAGGGGACACAGATACGCAGTATTTT,CASMPGGAGDTDTQYF
TRBJ2-7,TRBV18,TRBD2,TGTGCCAGCTCAAGCGGGAGCTACGAGCAGTACTTC,CASSSGSYEQYF
TRBJ2-5,TRBV19,TRBD2,TGTGCCAGTAGTATCGTGGGGGGACTACAAGAGACCCAGTACTTC,CASSIVGGLQETQYF
TRBJ1-2,TRBV4-1,NA,TGCGCCAGCAGCCAAGGGCCCGTGCCAGGGAATGGCTACACCTTC,CASSQGPVPGNGYTF
TRBJ1-4,TRBV28,NA,TGTGCCAGTCAGGGGAAAACTAATGAAAAACTGTTTTTT,CASQGKTNEKLFF
TRBJ2-1,TRBV18,TRBD2,TGTGCCAGCTCACCAGCCCTGAGCGGGGGCAATGAGCAGTTCTTC,CASSPALSGGNEQFF
TRBJ2-7,TRBV5-6,TRBD2,TGTGCCAGCAGCCCGGGACTAGCGGTTATCCCCCTCGAGCAGTACTTC,CASSPGLAVIPLEQYF
TRBJ1-1,TRBV7-9,TRBD1,TGTGCCAGCAGCAGCCCAGGGACAGAACGCCCGTCTTTCTTT,CASSSPGTERPSFF
TRBJ2-2,TRBV7-6,TRBD2,TGTGCCAGCAGTCTAGAAGGGACTAGCAGCACCGGGGAGCTGTTTTTT,CASSLEGTSSTGELFF